This TCR beta chain was observed in a study of T cell responses to AZD1222 COVID-19 vaccine. Overall study findings and caveats: Donors were chiefly white British, with a greater number of females, and clonal diversity was perhaps underestimated. With two AZD1222 doses given, Spike-specific TCR breadth and depth both rose.

V was trimmed by 0 bases and J by 10 bases, leaving 14 bases between them. The CDR3 runs 14 residues. Germline V lookup: CDR1 SGDLS, CDR2 YYNGEE. Assay: immunoSEQ multiplex PCR; the TCRdb copy retains only in-frame clones and omits some. The table records more than 150,000 clones, around 92% of them present only once. In its sample, this clone was seen once. Antigen unknown. This material consisted of peripheral blood, taken on day 0 of AZD1222 vaccination. The TCR originated in an adult in good health. This chain joins TRBV9 and TRBJ2-4; tentatively, D is TRBD1 or TRBD2 (5 bases each). In nucleotides, the CDR3 is TGTGCCAGCAGCGTAGTCCCGGGACCGAGTATTCAGTACTTC. Translating it yields CASSVVPGPSIQYF.